Listed here are 26 T cell receptor beta chains from one sample, sequenced in a study of T cell responses to AZD1222 COVID-19 vaccine. Produced via immunoSEQ multiplex PCR; TCRdb's table is partial and in-frame only. The table lists tens of thousands of clones, roughly 86% of them singletons. The starting material was peripheral blood, obtained on day 0 of AZD1222 vaccination. The origin of the receptors is an adult in good health.

The chain uses TRBV7-7 and TRBJ2-2; 11 nucleotides agree with TRBD2. V trimming: 5 bases; J trimming: 5 bases; junction bases outside the gene matches: 7. This CDR3 has 16 residues. The germline CDR1 and CDR2 sequences are SSHAT and FNYEAQ (reference sequence). CDR3 nucleotide sequence: TGTGCCAGCAGCCCCCGACTAGCGGGACGAACCGGGGAGCTGTTTTTT. Translation: CASSPRLAGRTGELFF.

The rearrangement uses TRBV19 and TRBJ1-5, with D perhaps TRBD1 (6 bases). The V end was cut by 3 bases, the J end by 2 bases, with 11 bases between. The germline gives CDR1 LNHDA, CDR2 SQIVND (reference sequence). The CDR3 has 15 amino acids. CDR3 DNA: TGTGCCAGTAGTATCACCCGGACAGGCAATCAGCCCCAGCATTTT. This encodes CASSITRTGNQPQHF. The whole variable domain, remainder taken from reference TRBV19 and TRBJ1-5, is DGGITQSPKYLFRKEGQNVTLSCEQNLNHDAMYWYRQDPGQGLRLIYYSQIVNDFQKGDIAEGYSVSREKKESFPLTVTSAQKNPTAFYLCASSITRTGNQPQHFGDGTRLSIL.

This clone was recorded a few times. This sample also contains other DNA sequences that code for the same CDR3. The gene calls are TRBV28 and TRBJ1-1, with a possible D match to TRBD1 (5 bases). CDR1 is MDHEN, CDR2 SYDVKM, per germline. V lost 3 bases and J 2 bases, leaving 10 bases between the germline ends. The CDR3 contains 14 residues. CDR3 protein: CASSFRGGNTEAFF. Written as DNA, the CDR3 is TGTGCCAGCAGTTTCCGGGGCGGAAACACTGAAGCTTTCTTT.

The gene calls are TRBV1 and TRBJ2-7; the table assigns TRBD2, which was not confirmed against the DNA. TRBV1 is described as a pseudogene. The CDR3 has 14 amino acids. CDR3 amino acids: CTSSRPGSSYEQYF. CDR3 sequence (DNA): TGCACCAGCAGCAGACCGGGGAGCTCCTACGAGCAGTACTTC.

This clone was recorded a few times. This chain uses TRBV12-3 or TRBV12-4 with TRBJ2-3; no reliable D call. Trimming removed 6 bases at V and 3 bases at J, with 10 bases between. This CDR3 has 13 residues. The DNA of the CDR3 is TGTGCCAGCAGGGGAAGTGGTACAGATACGCAGTATTTT. Translation gives CASRGSGTDTQYF.

The chain carries TRBV6-5 and TRBJ2-7; D is unclear. The CDR3 runs to 14 residues. Germline V CDR1 and CDR2: MNHEY, SVGAGI. Trimming stripped 6 bases from V and 1 base from J, with 13 bases between. The DNA for the CDR3 is TGTGCCAGCAGCGCGGACGGCGTATCCTACGAGCAGTACTTC. Residues: CASSADGVSYEQYF.

The table lists this clone with a few counts. This chain joins TRBV7-2 and TRBJ1-1; TRBD1 matches 11 bases. In germline, CDR1 is SGHTA, CDR2 FQGNSA. J lost 6 bases, V lost 1 base, and 10 bases had no gene match. The CDR3 covers 17 residues. In nucleotides, the CDR3 is TGTGCCAGCAGCTTAGGGGCAGGGACAGGGGGAGTTTCTGAAGCTTTCTTT. It yields the protein CASSLGAGTGGVSEAFF.

The chain joins TRBV7-3 to TRBJ1-2; D gene ambiguous. The CDR3 runs to 16 residues. Germline V CDR1 and CDR2: SGHTA, FQGTGA. Trimming shortened V by 1 base and J by 8 bases, and 20 bases separated the two germline ends. CDR3 DNA sequence: TGTGCCAGCAGCTTAAACCCGACACTGGGCCAGGAAGGCTACACCTTC. Translation gives CASSLNPTLGQEGYTF. Combining the CDR3 with reference TRBV7-3 and TRBJ1-2 gives the whole variable domain GAGVSQTPSNKVTEKGKYVELRCDPISGHTALYWYRQSLGQGPEFLIYFQGTGAADDSGLPNDRFFAVRPEGSVSTLKIQRTERGDSAVYLCASSLNPTLGQEGYTFGSGTRLTVV.

The V and J genes are TRBV28 and TRBJ1-1; 9 bases match TRBD1. Looked up from germline, CDR1 is MDHEN and CDR2 is SYDVKM. The CDR3 runs 16 residues. Unmatched junction bases numbered 14, after V lost 1 base and J lost 11 bases. CDR3 nucleotides: TGTGCCAGCAGTTTATTGGTCCCTAAACAGGGGGCTGGGGCTTTCTTT. This sequence encodes CASSLLVPKQGAGAFF.

The V gene is TRBV4-1, the J gene TRBJ2-7; tentatively, D is TRBD1 (6 bases). V was shortened by 1 base and J by 0 bases, with 19 bases between the two germline ends. This CDR3 contains 18 residues. Germline CDR1 is MGHRA and CDR2 is YSYEKL. CDR3 amino acids: CASSQVVSDSSSSYEQYF. In DNA, the CDR3 is TGCGCCAGCAGCCAAGTGGTTTCGGACAGTTCGAGCTCCTACGAGCAGTACTTC.

This chain uses TRBV6-5 with TRBJ1-3; possible D gene TRBD1, 6 bases. Trimming took 7 bases from V and 4 from J, leaving 11 bases between them. This CDR3 is built from 13 residues. Germline values: CDR1 MNHEY, CDR2 SVGAGI. In DNA form, the CDR3 reads TGTGCCAGCACCTCAGGGGACGGAAACACCATATATTTT. Residues: CASTSGDGNTIYF.

This clone has a handful of counts. The chain joins TRBV19 to TRBJ1-1; D remains unclear. This CDR3 is 13 amino acids long. Germline CDR1 and CDR2: LNHDA and SQIVND (reference sequence). The germline V and J ends were trimmed by 6 bases and 0 bases, with 8 bases remaining between them. CDR3 DNA sequence: TGTGCCAGTAGCCGGTTCATGAACACTGAAGCTTTCTTT. This encodes CASSRFMNTEAFF.

This chain joins TRBV5-1 and TRBJ1-2; a weak D match, TRBD1 (6 bases). Trimming removed 4 bases at V and 0 bases at J, with 16 bases between. CDR1 is SGHRS, CDR2 YFSETQ, per germline. The CDR3 runs to 16 residues. CDR3 DNA: TGCGCCAGCAGCCTGGATGAGGGGGGCCCTAACTATGGCTACACCTTC. Protein sequence: CASSLDEGGPNYGYTF. The full variable domain, its missing parts supplied by reference TRBV5-1 and TRBJ1-2, is KAGVTQTPRYLIKTRGQQVTLSCSPISGHRSVSWYQQTPGQGLQFLFEYFSETQRNKGNFPGRFSGRQFSNSRSEMNVSTLELGDSALYLCASSLDEGGPNYGYTFGSGTRLTVV.

This chain connects TRBV6-6 to TRBJ2-7, with D maybe TRBD1 (5 bases). The CDR3 spans 12 residues. Germline V gene data show CDR1 as MNHNY and CDR2 as SVGAGI (reference sequence). Trimming left V 8 bases short and J 3 bases short, with 11 bases between. The CDR3 nucleotides read TGTGCCAGCGGACACCCAGGCTACGAGCAGTACTTC. Protein sequence: CASGHPGYEQYF.

CDR3 DNA: TGTGCCAGCAGCTTAGCTCTGGGGGCAGAGACCCAGTACTTC. Protein product: CASSLALGAETQYF. V is TRBV7-6 and J is TRBJ2-5; TRBD1 might be the D (6 bases). Looked up from germline, CDR1 is SGHVS and CDR2 is FNYEAQ. Trimming pared 0 bases from V and 4 bases from J, leaving 9 bases between. CDR3 length: 14 residues. Looking up the rest from reference TRBV7-6 and TRBJ2-5 gives the full variable domain: GAGVSQSPRYKVTKRGQDVALRCDPISGHVSLYWYRQALGQGPEFLTYFNYEAQQDKSGLPNDRFSAERPEGSISTLTIQRTEQRDSAMYRCASSLALGAETQYFGPGTRLLVL.

This rearrangement joins TRBV4-3 to TRBJ1-3; D unclear. The CDR3 covers 13 residues. CDR1 is LGHNA, CDR2 YSLEER, per germline. With 0 bases removed from V and 14 bases from J, the gap between germline ends came to 14 bases. The CDR3 loop reads CASSQDVGLRLYF. DNA of the CDR3: TGCGCCAGCAGCCAAGATGTAGGGCTACGTCTATATTTT.

This sequence joins TRBV6-4 and TRBJ2-6, with no clear D. CDR1 MRHNA and CDR2 SNTAGT come from the germline V gene. Trimming pared 2 bases from V and 4 bases from J, leaving 12 bases between. The CDR3 has 16 residues. CDR3 residues: CASSDDSPDGANVLTF. CDR3 bases: TGTGCCAGCAGTGACGATTCCCCTGACGGGGCCAACGTCCTGACTTTC.

This rearrangement joins TRBV29-1 to TRBJ1-1; TRBD1 aligns across 11 bases. The V and J ends lost 4 bases and 4 bases, in that order; junction bases with no gene match: 8. From germline, CDR1 is SQVTM and CDR2 ANQGSEA. The CDR3 has 15 amino acids. CDR3 bases: TGCAGCGTTGGGAGTGGGGGGACAGGGGGCACTGAAGCTTTCTTT. This gives the protein CSVGSGGTGGTEAFF.

The chain links TRBV3-1 (or the pseudogene TRBV3-2) to TRBJ2-7, with D perhaps matching TRBD2 (6 bases). The CDR3 runs to 21 residues. Germline V lookup: CDR1 LGHDT, CDR2 YNNKEL (reference sequence). With 4 bases removed from V and 0 bases from J, the gap between germline ends came to 31 bases. The CDR3 DNA follows: TGTGCCAGCAGCCCCACGGGGTGGGTCCGGGGTTTAGCGGTTAACTCCTACGAGCAGTACTTC. Protein sequence: CASSPTGWVRGLAVNSYEQYF.

The chain combines TRBV6-2 or TRBV6-3 with TRBJ2-1; 14 nucleotides agree with TRBD2. With 5 bases clipped from V and 9 bases from J, the junction kept 3 bases outside the gene matches. The CDR3 totals 14 residues. Germline CDR1 is MNHEY and CDR2 is SVGEGT. In DNA, the CDR3 is TGTGCCAGCAGTCCGGGACTAGCGGGAGTTGAGCAGTTCTTC. Translating gives CASSPGLAGVEQFF.

This chain links TRBV4-1 with TRBJ2-2; D is unresolved. Germline V gene sequence: CDR1 MGHRA, CDR2 YSYEKL. CDR3 length: 12 amino acids. Trimming removed 1 base at V and 7 bases at J, with 4 bases between. In DNA form, the CDR3 reads TGCGCCAGCAGCCAAGTAGTCGGGGAGCTGTTTTTT. Translated, it gives CASSQVVGELFF.

The chain joins TRBV7-2 to TRBJ2-1, with D possibly matching TRBD2 (6 bases). Trimming shortened V by 0 bases and J by 10 bases, and 10 bases separated the two germline ends. This CDR3 comprises 13 residues. Germline CDR1 and CDR2: SGHTA and FQGNSA. This CDR3 is CASSLAREGEQFF. For the CDR3, the DNA is TGTGCCAGCAGCTTAGCGCGGGAAGGCGAGCAGTTCTTC. Full variable domain (remainder filled in from reference TRBV7-2 and TRBJ2-1): GAGVSQSPSNKVTEKGKDVELRCDPISGHTALYWYRQSLGQGLEFLIYFQGNSAPDKSGLPSDRFSAERTGGSVSTLTIQRTQQEDSAVYLCASSLAREGEQFFGPGTRLTVL.

The chain carries TRBV3-1 (or the pseudogene TRBV3-2) and TRBJ1-2; tentative D call: TRBD1 (5 bases). CDR1 is LGHDT, CDR2 YNNKEL, per germline (reference sequence). Deletions cut 4 bases from V and 6 bases from J, with 18 bases between. This CDR3 is 15 amino acids long. For the CDR3, the DNA is TGTGCCAGCAGCCCGAGAAGCAGGGTCTCGCATGGCTACACCTTC. Translating it yields CASSPRSRVSHGYTF.

This chain joins TRBV7-6 and TRBJ2-1; D possibly uses TRBD1 or TRBD2 (5 bases each). The CDR3 contains 18 residues. Germline V CDR1 and CDR2: SGHVS, FNYEAQ. V lost 4 bases to trimming and J lost 6 bases, with 25 bases between them. The CDR3 region has the DNA TGTGCCAGCAGCTCGGGATGGACAACCCGAAGGCCAGGCAATGAGCAGTTCTTC. It translates to CASSSGWTTRRPGNEQFF. Using reference TRBV7-6 and TRBJ2-1 for the parts outside the CDR3, the full variable domain is GAGVSQSPRYKVTKRGQDVALRCDPISGHVSLYWYRQALGQGPEFLTYFNYEAQQDKSGLPNDRFSAERPEGSISTLTIQRTEQRDSAMYRCASSSGWTTRRPGNEQFFGPGTRLTVL.

CDR3 nucleotides: TGTGCCAGTAGTATTGGGGCGGGAGTCATGGAGACCCAGTACTTC. Encoded protein: CASSIGAGVMETQYF. This chain connects TRBV19 to TRBJ2-5, with TRBD2 matching over 7 bases. The length of the CDR3 is 15 residues. In germline, CDR1 is LNHDA, CDR2 SQIVND (reference sequence). J lost 5 bases, V lost 3 bases, and 9 bases had no gene match.

This chain joins TRBV30 and TRBJ2-6; the match to TRBD1 covers 12 bases. Germline loops: CDR1 GTSNPN, CDR2 SVGIG (reference sequence). Germline trimming cut 5 bases from V and 4 bases from J; bases unmatched to any gene: 9. This CDR3 contains 17 residues. The CDR3: CAWFRDRGRRGANVLTF. The CDR3, as DNA: TGTGCCTGGTTCCGGGACAGGGGGCGCCGAGGGGCCAACGTCCTGACTTTC.